The clone carrying this T cell receptor beta chain was counted ten times or more. Preparation of the TCRbeta library was carried out with unique molecular identifiers. TCRdb passed the PCR reads through MiXCR, listing each CDR3 protein once. Of 600,000 to 700,000 distinct CDR3 sequences listed, roughly 17% are singletons. This sample is drawn from a study of T-cell reconstitution after alpha-beta-depleted transplantation in children. The CDR3 sequence is 12 residues long. Germline CDR1 is DFQATT and CDR2 is SNEGSKA (reference sequence). Trimming took off 4 bases at V and 5 bases at J, with 10 bases between the two ends.

The sample in question was PBMCs from the stem cell graft donor, obtained from the stem cell graft. The TCR sequence derives from a human donor who donated a stem cell graft to a child with acute myeloid leukemia. The chain uses TRBV20-1 and TRBJ2-3, with D tentatively TRBD1 (5 bases). CDR3 nucleotides: TGCAGTGCTAAATGGGGCAGAGATACGCAGTATTTT. Amino acids: CSAKWGRDTQYF.